These 15 T cell receptor beta chains came from one sample sequenced in a study of blood T cells in healthy people across ages. Using a J-beta primer mix together with a sample-barcoded 5' primer, a second PCR was run for roughly 7 to 12 cycles. TCRdb independently ran MiXCR on the 5' RACE reads; one entry per CDR3 protein. The sample includes 650,000 to 700,000 distinct CDR3 sequences, roughly 30% of them seen just once. Sample: blood. The receptors derive from an elderly woman in good health.

This clonotype was seen at least ten times. A read error is possible here, since a much larger clone lies one base away. The CDR3 reads CSARDPGQGGEKRFF. CDR3 DNA: TGCAGTGCTAGAGATCCGGGACAGGGGGGTGAAAAACGGTTTTTT. The V call is TRBV20-1, the J call TRBJ1-4; 11 bases align to TRBD1. Germline V lookup: CDR1 DFQATT, CDR2 SNEGSKA (reference sequence). The CDR3 extends over 15 amino acids.

In its sample, this clonotype was seen many times. The chain carries TRBV7-6 and TRBJ2-1; 9 bases align to TRBD1. The germline CDR1 and CDR2 sequences are SGHVS and FNYEAQ. With 1 base clipped from V and 5 bases from J, the junction kept 6 bases outside the gene matches. The CDR3 has 16 amino acids. CDR3 in amino acids: CASSLVSGTGNNEQFF. DNA of the CDR3: TGTGCCAGCAGCTTAGTATCGGGGACAGGGAACAATGAGCAGTTCTTC.

This clonotype appeared many times. V gene TRBV27 combines with J gene TRBJ2-7; possibly TRBD1 for D (5 bases). The CDR3 extends over 14 amino acids. The germline CDR1 and CDR2 sequences are MNHEY and SMNVEV (reference sequence). Between the trimmed V and J ends, which lost 0 bases and 5 bases, there was a span of 11 bases. For the CDR3, the DNA is TGTGCCAGCAGTTTATCGTACAGGTCCGACGAGCAGTACTTC. This sequence encodes CASSLSYRSDEQYF.

In its sample, this clonotype was seen once. CDR3 in amino acids: CASSFGGLSGNTIYF. In nucleotides, the CDR3 is TGTGCCAGCAGCTTTGGGGGACTCTCTGGAAACACCATATATTTT. The rearrangement uses TRBV7-6 and TRBJ1-3; a possible D gene is TRBD1 (5 bases). V was pared by 3 bases and J by 0 bases, with 9 bases between. Germline V gives CDR1 SGHVS, CDR2 FNYEAQ. The CDR3 totals 15 residues. The full variable domain, rest sourced from reference TRBV7-6 and TRBJ1-3, is GAGVSQSPRYKVTKRGQDVALRCDPISGHVSLYWYRQALGQGPEFLTYFNYEAQQDKSGLPNDRFSAERPEGSISTLTIQRTEQRDSAMYRCASSFGGLSGNTIYFGEGSWLTVV.

As regards this clonotype: Just one base apart from a much larger clone, this may be a read error. The rearrangement links TRBV5-1 to TRBJ2-5; no reliable D call. The last part of the DNA fits TRBJ2-7 better; the J call may be wrong. The CDR3 loop spans 12 amino acids. Germline V gene data show CDR1 as SGHRS and CDR2 as YFSETQ. CDR3 nucleotide sequence: TGCGCCAGCAGCTTTCTTACTTCCGAGCAGTACTTC. Protein sequence: CASSFLTSEQYF.

This clonotype was counted ten times or more. This chain connects TRBV7-9 to TRBJ2-1; 11 nucleotides match TRBD2. J was trimmed by 1 base and V by 1 base; bases with no gene match: 3. This CDR3 is built from 17 residues. Germline CDR1 and CDR2: SEHNR and FQNEAQ (reference sequence). The CDR3 protein is CASSLGGTSGSYNEQFF. The CDR3 DNA reads TGTGCCAGCAGCTTAGGGGGGACTAGCGGTTCCTACAATGAGCAGTTCTTC.

This clonotype was recorded a few times. The gene calls are TRBV7-2 and TRBJ1-1; D not certain. V gave up 7 bases and J gave up 5 bases, with 17 bases separating them. The germline V gene encodes CDR1 SGHTA and CDR2 FQGNSA. CDR3 length: 14 residues. This CDR3 reads CASTFLGLYTEAFF. CDR3 in DNA: TGTGCCAGCACCTTTCTCGGCCTTTATACTGAAGCTTTCTTT.

Only a few counts were recorded for this clonotype. J is TRBJ1-1 and V is TRBV9, with D possibly TRBD1 on 6 matching bases. Germline values: CDR1 SGDLS, CDR2 YYNGEE. This CDR3 has 15 amino acids. V was trimmed by 1 base and J by 3 bases, leaving 13 bases between them. CDR3 loop: CASSVFGDTHTEAFF. For the CDR3, the DNA is TGTGCCAGCAGCGTATTCGGGGACACCCACACTGAAGCTTTCTTT.

At least ten counts were recorded for this clonotype. V and J are TRBV6-6 and TRBJ2-1; tentative D call: TRBD1 (6 bases). Looked up from germline, CDR1 is MNHNY and CDR2 is SVGAGI (reference sequence). The CDR3 covers 15 residues. V dropped 0 bases and J dropped 6 bases, with 12 bases sitting between them. The CDR3 DNA is TGTGCCAGCAGTTACTCGAGGGGCAGGGGCAATGAGCAGTTCTTC. Encoded protein: CASSYSRGRGNEQFF.

The chain has TRBV13 and TRBJ2-3; possible D gene TRBD2, 6 bases. Germline CDR1 is PRHDT and CDR2 is FYEKMQ (reference sequence). The CDR3 totals 16 residues. V was pared by 2 bases and J by 5 bases, with 17 bases between. The CDR3 sequence is CASSLSGSSSGDTQYF. For the CDR3, the DNA is TGTGCCAGCAGCTTATCCGGGAGTAGTTCCGGAGATACGCAGTATTTT.

This clonotype was detected only a few times. V is TRBV5-4 and J is TRBJ2-7, with TRBD2 identical over 7 bases. The CDR3 covers 14 residues. The J segment lost 4 bases and the V segment lost 2 bases, leaving 6 bases of the junction unmatched. CDR1 is SGHNT, CDR2 YYREEE, per germline (reference sequence). The CDR3 is CASSLAGPQYEQYF. Written as DNA, the CDR3 is TGTGCCAGCAGCTTAGCGGGGCCCCAGTACGAGCAGTACTTC.

This clonotype came up many times. The V call is TRBV29-1, the J call TRBJ1-2; D gene uncertain. The CDR3 is 12 amino acids. Germline assignment: CDR1 SQVTM and CDR2 ANQGSEA. Deletions cut 2 bases from V and 2 bases from J, with 6 bases between. The DNA for the CDR3 is TGCAGCGTTGAACACCCGAACTATGGCTACACCTTC. Its translation: CSVEHPNYGYTF.

The rearrangement uses TRBV12-3 or TRBV12-4 and TRBJ1-1; D ambiguous. The CDR3 covers 14 residues. V was cut by 6 bases and J by 6 bases, with 17 bases left in between. The CDR3 here is CASRTNTGHSEAFF. CDR3 in DNA: TGTGCCAGCAGGACAAATACCGGGCACTCTGAAGCTTTCTTT.

The sample holds a few counts of this clonotype. The chain employs TRBV9 and TRBJ2-5, with TRBD2 matching over 7 bases. Trimming cost V 4 bases and J 11 bases; bases outside gene matches: 14. The CDR3 extends over 14 amino acids. The germline gives CDR1 SGDLS, CDR2 YYNGEE. Written as DNA, the CDR3 is TGTGCCAGCAGCCCACACTCGACTAGCATAGAGCAGTACTTC. This encodes CASSPHSTSIEQYF.

The gene calls are TRBV6-5 and TRBJ1-1, with D maybe TRBD1 (5 bases). V was shortened by 5 bases and J by 2 bases, with 12 bases between the two germline ends. The germline V gene encodes CDR1 MNHEY and CDR2 SVGAGI. The CDR3 is 14 residues long. The CDR3 reads CASSRGPQNTEAFF. For the CDR3, the DNA is TGTGCCAGCAGTCGGGGCCCTCAAAACACTGAAGCTTTCTTT.